What follows are 25 T cell receptor beta chains derived from one specimen sequenced in a study of T-cell memory formation after mild COVID-19. MiXCR, run by TCRdb on the 5' RACE reads, gives a single entry per CDR3 protein. Found here are roughly 200,000 distinct CDR3 sequences, just over 9.5% of them singletons; the top ten hold roughly 4%. Sequencing was performed on PBMCs or a T cell subset sorted from them (not recorded which). The receptors were gathered from a young man who had mild COVID-19 (a few samples of this study predate the infection). Cell type and time point are not known.

Only a few counts were recorded for this clonotype. The gene calls are TRBV25-1 and TRBJ2-7; D is uncertain. The germline V gene has CDR1 MGHDK and CDR2 SYGVNS. CDR3 length: 15 residues. V lost 1 base, J lost 1 base, and 11 bases lay in between. For the CDR3, the DNA is TGTGCCAGCAGTGAATGGTCTCCTGGGTCCTACGAGCAGTACGTC. This codes for CASSEWSPGSYEQYV.

This clonotype was seen a few times. The chain employs TRBV6-2 or TRBV6-3 and TRBJ2-5; maybe TRBD1 (6 bases). Per the germline V gene, CDR1 is MNHEY and CDR2 is SVGEGT. V lost 8 bases to trimming and J lost 5 bases, with 15 bases between them. The CDR3 runs to 13 residues. The CDR3 sequence: CASGWGLRETQYF. In DNA, the CDR3 is TGTGCCAGCGGGTGGGGGCTTCGGGAGACCCAGTACTTC.

The CDR3 coding sequence is TGTGCCATCAGTGAGACAGGGGGCCAGCCCCAGCATTTT. Translating it yields CAISETGGQPQHF. V and J are TRBV10-3 and TRBJ1-5, with TRBD1 matching 9 bases. CDR1 is ENHRY and CDR2 is SYGVKD in the germline V gene. The CDR3 covers 13 residues. The J segment lost 7 bases and the V segment lost 2 bases, leaving 0 bases of the junction unmatched.

This rearrangement joins TRBV7-2 to TRBJ2-7; TRBD1 agrees at 9 bases. The V gene's germline CDR1 is SGHTA and CDR2 FQGNSA. The ends lost 4 bases at V and 3 bases at J; junction bases unmatched: 4. This CDR3 comprises 14 residues. The CDR3, as DNA: TGTGCCAGCAGCTCCGGGACAGGGTTCTACGAGCAGTACTTC. As protein: CASSSGTGFYEQYF.

This clonotype occurred a few times. The J gene is TRBJ1-5, the V gene TRBV10-3; tentatively, D is TRBD1 (6 bases). There are 15 residues in the CDR3. CDR1 is ENHRY, CDR2 SYGVKD, per germline. V was pared by 0 bases and J by 7 bases, with 13 bases between. The CDR3 is CAISESAAGEQPQHF. CDR3 DNA sequence: TGTGCCATCAGTGAGTCGGCGGCAGGGGAACAGCCCCAGCATTTT.

V and J are TRBV7-9 and TRBJ2-1; TRBD1 matches 12 bases. V gave up 5 bases and J gave up 4 bases; unmatched junction bases: 6. Germline CDR1 and CDR2: SEHNR and FQNEAQ (reference sequence). The CDR3 runs 16 residues. This CDR3 reads CASSNWGQGAYNEQFF. In nucleotides, the CDR3 is TGTGCCAGCAGCAACTGGGGACAGGGGGCTTACAATGAGCAGTTCTTC.

V gene TRBV25-1 combines with J gene TRBJ1-2, with a weak D call TRBD1 (6 bases). Trimming stripped 6 bases from V and 6 bases from J, with 14 bases between. This CDR3 spans 13 amino acids. The germline gives CDR1 MGHDK, CDR2 SYGVNS. The CDR3 DNA reads TGTGCCAGCAGCCGAATCCCAGGGGATGGCTACACCTTC. It encodes CASSRIPGDGYTF.

There are a few counts of this clonotype. V usage is TRBV7-3 and J usage is TRBJ2-2; 8 bases are a match to TRBD2. CDR3 length equals 16 residues. Germline V gene data show CDR1 as SGHTA and CDR2 as FQGTGA. V shed 5 bases and J 4 bases; nucleotides not matched to a gene: 9. The CDR3 region has the DNA TGTGCCAGCAGCCCCGATCGTCGGGGGGGCACCGGGGAGCTGTTTTTT. Its translation: CASSPDRRGGTGELFF.

Ten or more counts support this clonotype. The chain couples TRBV7-2 to TRBJ2-3; unclear D gene. The V end lost 7 bases, the J end lost 2 bases, and 19 bases lay between the germline ends. CDR1 and CDR2 (germline): SGHTA, FQGNSA. The CDR3 loop spans 16 amino acids. Here the CDR3 DNA reads TGTGCCAGCACGCCATGGGTGGGAAAAATCACAGATACGCAGTATTTT. Amino acid sequence: CASTPWVGKITDTQYF.

There are a few counts of this clonotype. The chain employs TRBV12-3 or TRBV12-4 and TRBJ2-1; 9 bases are shared with TRBD1. V lost 4 bases to trimming and J lost 6 bases; unmatched junction nucleotides: 10. The CDR3 extends over 16 amino acids. The CDR3 nucleotides read TGTGCCAGCAGTTGGTCGGGACAGGGTTCGATCAATGAGCAGTTCTTC. Translated: CASSWSGQGSINEQFF.

This clonotype has just a few counts. The V and J genes are TRBV7-9 and TRBJ2-2, with TRBD1 matching over 8 bases. The V gene's germline CDR1 is SEHNR and CDR2 FQNEAQ (reference sequence). V shed 1 base and J 6 bases; nucleotides not matched to a gene: 10. The CDR3 is made up of 17 amino acids. In DNA, the CDR3 is TGTGCCAGCAGCTTAGGAGTGACAGGGGTATACGCCGGGGAGCTGTTTTTT. As protein: CASSLGVTGVYAGELFF.

This clonotype was found a few times. The V and J genes are TRBV6-5 and TRBJ2-7, with 11 nucleotides matching TRBD1. This CDR3 spans 13 amino acids. J was trimmed by 6 bases and V by 7 bases; bases with no gene match: 5. The germline CDR1 and CDR2 sequences are MNHEY and SVGAGI. The chain's CDR3 is CASTRDRGGEQYF. The CDR3, as DNA: TGTGCCAGCACCAGGGACAGGGGGGGCGAGCAGTACTTC.

The J gene is TRBJ2-1, the V gene TRBV29-1; TRBD1 matches at 8 bases. The V and J ends lost 8 bases and 9 bases, in that order; junction bases with no gene match: 15. Germline CDR1 is SQVTM and CDR2 is ANQGSEA. The CDR3 length is 14 residues. CDR3 amino acids: CSHASRDRSPEQFF. The DNA of the CDR3 is TGCAGCCACGCTAGCCGGGACAGGTCCCCTGAGCAGTTCTTC.

This clonotype was seen a few times. This rearrangement joins TRBV4-3 to TRBJ2-7, with TRBD1 matching over 7 bases. V shed 1 base, J shed 2 bases, and the junction held 5 bases outside the gene matches. This CDR3 is built from 15 residues. Germline CDR1 reads LGHNA; CDR2 reads YSLEER. The CDR3 region has the DNA TGCGCCAGCAGCCAAGGGACAGGTATCACCTACGAGCAGTACTTC. Translated: CASSQGTGITYEQYF.

The sample holds many counts of this clonotype. V gene TRBV11-2 combines with J gene TRBJ2-1; tentatively, D is TRBD1 or TRBD2 (5 bases each). CDR3 length: 14 residues. Germline CDR1 reads SGHAT; CDR2 reads FQNNGV. V lost 5 bases, J lost 10 bases, and 18 bases lay in between. The CDR3 region is CASSEGLQGNEQFF. DNA of the CDR3: TGTGCCAGCAGCGAGGGCCTCCAGGGCAACGAGCAGTTCTTC. Full variable domain (missing parts from reference TRBV11-2 and TRBJ2-1): EAGVAQSPRYKIIEKRQSVAFWCNPISGHATLYWYQQILGQGPKLLIQFQNNGVVDDSQLPKDRFSAERLKGVDSTLKIQPAKLEDSAVYLCASSEGLQGNEQFFGPGTRLTVL.

The rearrangement links TRBV12-3 or TRBV12-4 to TRBJ2-7; the D gene is possibly TRBD2 (5 bases). Trimming pared 6 bases from V and 5 bases from J, leaving 14 bases between. This CDR3 is built from 13 residues. CDR3 amino acids: CASRPGVVDEQYF. The DNA for the CDR3 is TGTGCCAGCAGACCCGGGGTCGTGGACGAGCAGTACTTC.

The chain joins TRBV5-6 to TRBJ1-2, with TRBD1 as a possible D gene (6 bases). The CDR3 length is 16 residues. Germline-derived CDR1 and CDR2 are SGHDT and YYEEEE. Trimming took 4 bases from V and 4 from J, leaving 20 bases between them. The CDR3 sequence is CASSDFNTGLIYGYTF. DNA for the CDR3: TGTGCCAGCAGCGACTTCAATACAGGGTTAATCTATGGCTACACCTTC. Complete variable domain (other parts from reference TRBV5-6 and TRBJ1-2): DAGVTQSPTHLIKTRGQQVTLRCSPKSGHDTVSWYQQALGQGPQFIFQYYEEEERQRGNFPDRFSGHQFPNYSSELNVNALLLGDSALYLCASSDFNTGLIYGYTFGSGTRLTVV.

This clonotype was seen ten or more times. DNA for the CDR3: TGTGCCATCAGCGAAGGGCAATCCACAGATACGCAGTATTTT. It yields the protein CAISEGQSTDTQYF. The chain couples TRBV10-3 to TRBJ2-3; D remains ambiguous. The CDR3 extends over 14 amino acids. Per the germline V gene, CDR1 is ENHRY and CDR2 is SYGVKD. With 6 bases removed from V and 2 bases from J, the gap between germline ends came to 12 bases.

This clonotype turned up a few times. The chain employs TRBV7-6 and TRBJ2-5, with 8 bases lining up with TRBD2. The J segment lost 5 bases and the V segment lost 5 bases, leaving 7 bases of the junction unmatched. This CDR3 spans 14 amino acids. Germline V gives CDR1 SGHVS, CDR2 FNYEAQ. The CDR3 coding sequence is TGTGCCAGCAGCCTCGGGGGGGCGCTGGAGACCCAGTACTTC. Encoded protein: CASSLGGALETQYF. Full variable domain (outside the CDR3, taken from reference TRBV7-6 and TRBJ2-5): GAGVSQSPRYKVTKRGQDVALRCDPISGHVSLYWYRQALGQGPEFLTYFNYEAQQDKSGLPNDRFSAERPEGSISTLTIQRTEQRDSAMYRCASSLGGALETQYFGPGTRLLVL.

The chain has TRBV18 and TRBJ2-5, with D tentatively TRBD1 or TRBD2 (5 bases each). Trimming removed 6 bases from V and 1 base from J, with 15 bases in between. The CDR3 length is 15 residues. CDR1 is KGHSH, CDR2 LQKENI, per germline. The CDR3 sequence: CASSRDGGPQETQYF. As DNA, the CDR3 is TGTGCCAGCTCCCGGGACGGAGGCCCCCAAGAGACCCAGTACTTC.

V is TRBV28 and J is TRBJ1-6; 9 bases are shared with TRBD1. Per germline, CDR1 MDHEN and CDR2 SYDVKM. The CDR3 totals 17 residues. With 1 base clipped from V and 7 bases from J, the junction kept 8 bases outside the gene matches. The CDR3 DNA reads TGTGCCAGCAGTTTATCCAAACAGGGGGCCTGGAATTCACCCCTCCACTTT. This sequence encodes CASSLSKQGAWNSPLHF.

The chain carries TRBV11-2 and TRBJ2-3; D uncertain. Looked up from germline, CDR1 is SGHAT and CDR2 is FQNNGV. Deletions cut 2 bases from V and 2 bases from J, with 5 bases between. This CDR3 has 13 amino acids. CDR3 in amino acids: CASSLPVTDTQYF. The CDR3 DNA follows: TGTGCCAGCAGCTTACCCGTCACAGATACGCAGTATTTT.

The genes are TRBV12-3 or TRBV12-4 and TRBJ1-4; D unclear. This CDR3 has 14 amino acids. The V and J ends lost 6 bases and 0 bases respectively, with 8 bases between them. For the CDR3, the DNA is TGTGCCAGCAGCTCGTACGCAACTAATGAAAAACTGTTTTTT. This encodes CASSSYATNEKLFF.

The table lists this clonotype with a few counts. The J gene is TRBJ1-1, the V gene TRBV5-1, with D maybe TRBD1 (5 bases). The V end lost 4 bases, the J end lost 1 base, and 11 bases lay between the germline ends. This CDR3 comprises 14 residues. The germline gives CDR1 SGHRS, CDR2 YFSETQ. The chain's CDR3 is CASSIGHANTEAFF. The CDR3 DNA sequence: TGCGCCAGCAGCATCGGACACGCGAACACTGAAGCTTTCTTT.

This clonotype was observed many times. The chain combines TRBV12-3 or TRBV12-4 with TRBJ2-3; D not resolved. Trimming removed 3 bases from V and 2 bases from J, with 9 bases in between. There are 14 residues in the CDR3. The CDR3 DNA is TGTGCCAGCAGTTTTGGCAATCCCACAGATACGCAGTATTTT. Its protein product is CASSFGNPTDTQYF.